The clone carrying this TCR beta chain was seen a handful of times. This sample is part of a study of T cells in Graves' hyperthyroidism and ophthalmopathy. Trimming took off 2 bases at V and 4 bases at J, with 18 bases between the two ends. From germline, CDR1 is MNHEY and CDR2 SVGEGT. This CDR3 is 18 amino acids long. TCR beta CDR3 regions were amplified from RNA transcripts. Using the HTBI primer set, a first-round RT-PCR was run on the TCR CDR3. TCRdb called the multiplex PCR reads again in MiXCR, with one record for every CDR3 protein. The table includes 700,000 or so distinct CDR3 sequences, around 17% detected once. No progression to ophthalmopathy during 18 months of follow-up defined stable disease. Diagnoses used clinical symptoms, serum thyroxine and TRAb, thyroid ultrasound and orbital computed tomography.

The sequencing input was blood. The sequence derives from a man younger than 35 with Graves' hyperthyroidism. J is TRBJ2-6 and V is TRBV6-2 or TRBV6-3; either TRBD1 or TRBD2 may fit D (5 bases each). DNA of the CDR3: TGTGCCAGCAGTTACCGGGACCTTCTCCCCTCGGGGGCCAACGTCCTGACTTTC. This sequence encodes CASSYRDLLPSGANVLTF.